The table lists the clone carrying this T cell receptor (beta chain) with a few counts. It was with a sample-barcoded 5' primer and a J-beta primer mix that a second PCR of roughly 6 to 12 cycles was run. TCRdb independently ran MiXCR on the 5' RACE reads; one entry per CDR3 protein. The data show about 1.5 million distinct CDR3 sequences, roughly 40% seen once. The data are from a study of blood T cells in healthy people across ages. Germline V gene lookup returns CDR1 MGHRA and CDR2 YSYEKL. The junction had 3 bases not matched to a gene; V was cut back by 4 bases and J by 3 bases. The CDR3 has 14 residues.

The V gene is TRBV4-1, the J gene TRBJ1-5; 7 bases map to TRBD1. Sequencing was done on a sample of blood. This TCR was recovered from a young woman in good health. DNA of the CDR3: TGCGCCAGCAGCCCCGGACAGGTCAATCAGCCCCAGCATTTT. Its translation: CASSPGQVNQPQHF.